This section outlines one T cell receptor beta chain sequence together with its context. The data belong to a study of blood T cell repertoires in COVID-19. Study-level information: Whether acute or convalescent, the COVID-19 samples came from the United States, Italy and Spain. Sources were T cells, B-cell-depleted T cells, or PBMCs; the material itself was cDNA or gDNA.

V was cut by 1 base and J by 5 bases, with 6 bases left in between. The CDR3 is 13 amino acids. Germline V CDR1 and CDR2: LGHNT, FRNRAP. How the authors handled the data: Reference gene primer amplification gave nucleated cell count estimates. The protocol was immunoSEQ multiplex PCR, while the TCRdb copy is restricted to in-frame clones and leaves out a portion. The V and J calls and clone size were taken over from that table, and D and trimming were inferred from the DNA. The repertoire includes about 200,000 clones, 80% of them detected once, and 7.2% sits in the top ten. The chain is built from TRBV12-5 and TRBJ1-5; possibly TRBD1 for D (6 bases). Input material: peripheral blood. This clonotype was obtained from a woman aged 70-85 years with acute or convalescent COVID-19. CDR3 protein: CASGLGGHQPQHF. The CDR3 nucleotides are TGTGCTAGTGGTTTGGGGGGGCATCAGCCCCAGCATTTT.